This passage covers 32 T cell receptor beta chains from one sample sequenced in a study of T cell responses to AZD1222 COVID-19 vaccine. The table came from immunoSEQ multiplex PCR; TCRdb's copy has only in-frame clones and leaves some out. The table shows some 120,000 clones, with approximately 88% occurring only once. The sequences come from peripheral blood, collected on day 0 of AZD1222 vaccination. The source of these receptors is an adult in good health.

The chain is built from TRBV6-5 and TRBJ2-3, with TRBD2 identical over 7 bases. Per germline, CDR1 MNHEY and CDR2 SVGAGI. The length of the CDR3 is 15 residues. With V trimmed by 0 bases and J by 0 bases, 0 bases remained unmatched. The CDR3 coding sequence is TGTGCCAGCAGTTACTCGGGAGGGAGCACAGATACGCAGTATTTT. Its translation: CASSYSGGSTDTQYF.

The chain is built from TRBV18 and TRBJ1-5; 9 nucleotides align to TRBD1. The germline V gene encodes CDR1 KGHSH and CDR2 LQKENI. The V segment lost 6 bases and the J segment 2 bases; nucleotides outside the gene matches: 11. The CDR3 is 17 amino acids. CDR3 DNA: TGTGCCAGCTCTCTGACAGGGGGAATGCCGGGCAATCAGCCCCAGCATTTT. This sequence encodes CASSLTGGMPGNQPQHF.

The chain uses TRBV27 and TRBJ1-6; D is unresolved. The V end lost 6 bases, the J end lost 8 bases, and 14 bases lay between the germline ends. The CDR3 has 14 residues. In germline, CDR1 is MNHEY, CDR2 SMNVEV (reference sequence). CDR3 region: CASSQTYSDSPLHF. CDR3 nucleotides: TGTGCCAGCAGCCAGACTTACAGTGATTCACCCCTCCACTTT.

The chain has TRBV5-8 and TRBJ2-2; D remains ambiguous. Deletions cut 4 bases from V and 6 bases from J, with 16 bases between. The germline gives CDR1 SGHTS, CDR2 YDEGEE. The CDR3 loop spans 15 amino acids. The CDR3 protein is CASSPRSTGAGELFF. The CDR3 DNA follows: TGTGCCAGCAGCCCCCGTTCCACCGGCGCCGGGGAGCTGTTTTTT.

Here the CDR3 reads CASRRDSNQPQHF. The CDR3 region has the DNA TGTGCCAGCAGGAGGGACAGTAATCAGCCCCAGCATTTT. V gene TRBV6-5 combines with J gene TRBJ1-5; 7 nucleotides match TRBD1. CDR1 is MNHEY and CDR2 is SVGAGI in the germline V gene. The CDR3 has 13 amino acids. V was clipped by 6 bases and J by 4 bases; unmatched bases: 3.

The CDR3 region is CASTILAGGPEDPHEQFF. DNA of the CDR3: TGTGCCAGTACCATTCTAGCGGGGGGGCCTGAGGATCCCCATGAGCAGTTCTTC. The rearrangement links TRBV19 to TRBJ2-1; 12 positions match TRBD2. Germline V gene data show CDR1 as LNHDA and CDR2 as SQIVND (reference sequence). The CDR3 has 18 residues. The V gene end was trimmed by 7 bases and the J gene end by 8 bases; junction bases not matched to a gene: 18.

The chain links TRBV9 to TRBJ2-5, with D perhaps matching TRBD1 or TRBD2 (5 bases each). V shed 3 bases and J shed 4 bases, with 13 bases lying between them. Germline V gene lookup returns CDR1 SGDLS and CDR2 YYNGEE. The CDR3 contains 14 residues. The CDR3 nucleotides read TGTGCCAGCAGCGGGGCCTTCGGGGCAGAGACCCAGTACTTC. This translates into CASSGAFGAETQYF.

The chain recombines TRBV7-9 with TRBJ2-1, with no clear D. This CDR3 is 14 amino acids long. The V gene lost 0 bases and the J gene lost 7 bases, with 10 bases spanning the gap. Germline loops: CDR1 SEHNR, CDR2 FQNEAQ (reference sequence). The chain's CDR3 is CASSLAMTENEQFF. CDR3 in DNA: TGTGCCAGCAGCTTAGCCATGACGGAGAATGAGCAGTTCTTC.

The rearrangement joins TRBV28 to TRBJ1-5; 8 positions agree with TRBD1. Trimming took 5 bases from V and 5 from J; bases not matched to a gene: 2. The germline V gene encodes CDR1 MDHEN and CDR2 SYDVKM. CDR3 length equals 13 residues. The CDR3: CASSGQGDQPQHF. The CDR3, as DNA: TGTGCCAGCAGTGGACAGGGTGATCAGCCCCAGCATTTT.

The V call is TRBV11-2, the J call TRBJ1-2; tentative D call: TRBD1 (5 bases). This CDR3 spans 15 amino acids. V was pared by 8 bases and J by 3 bases, with 19 bases between. Germline V gene lookup returns CDR1 SGHAT and CDR2 FQNNGV. The CDR3 sequence is CASSLQEGNYYGYTF. In DNA, the CDR3 is TGTGCCAGCTCGCTACAAGAGGGGAACTACTATGGCTACACCTTC.

This clone was picked up many times. V and J are TRBV6-1 and TRBJ1-4, with 8 nucleotides matching TRBD1. After removal of 3 bases from V and 8 bases from J, the junction contained 11 bases not matched to a gene. This CDR3 comprises 16 residues. Germline lookup yields CDR1 MNHNS and CDR2 SASEGT. CDR3 DNA: TGTGCCAGCAGTGAGACACCAGGGGGCGGTGGAGAAAAACTGTTTTTT. Translating it yields CASSETPGGGGEKLFF.

This clone was found once. The chain carries TRBV3-1 (or the pseudogene TRBV3-2) and TRBJ1-3; the D is unclear. The germline V gene encodes CDR1 LGHDT and CDR2 YNNKEL (reference sequence). CDR3 length equals 14 residues. V was pared by 0 bases and J by 0 bases, with 3 bases between. CDR3 nucleotide sequence: TGTGCCAGCAGCCAAGACCCCTCTGGAAACACCATATATTTT. Protein product: CASSQDPSGNTIYF.

The rearrangement uses TRBV18 and TRBJ2-5, with D maybe TRBD1 (6 bases). Germline V lookup: CDR1 KGHSH, CDR2 LQKENI. The CDR3 is 14 amino acids. The V end lost 3 bases, the J end lost 1 base, and 9 bases lay between the germline ends. CDR3 sequence: CASSPGATQETQYF. The CDR3 DNA is TGTGCCAGCTCACCGGGGGCGACCCAAGAGACCCAGTACTTC. Full variable domain (remainder filled in from reference TRBV18 and TRBJ2-5): NAGVMQNPRHLVRRRGQEARLRCSPMKGHSHVYWYRQLPEEGLKFMVYLQKENIIDESGMPKERFSAEFPKEGPSILRIQQVVRGDSAAYFCASSPGATQETQYFGPGTRLLVL.

The chain recombines TRBV2 with TRBJ2-1; D is undetermined. The CDR3 has 13 residues. Germline CDR1 is SNHLY and CDR2 is FYNNEI. Trimming shortened V by 1 base and J by 2 bases, and 3 bases separated the two germline ends. The CDR3 nucleotides read TGTGCCAGCAGTGAAGGTACCTACAATGAGCAGTTCTTC. Amino acids: CASSEGTYNEQFF.

The chain employs TRBV7-9 and TRBJ1-1; D remains ambiguous. The CDR3 length is 15 residues. V lost 2 bases to trimming and J lost 1 base, with 11 bases between them. CDR1 is SEHNR and CDR2 is FQNEAQ in the germline V gene (reference sequence). The CDR3 DNA is TGTGCCAGCAGCTTATCGACTACCAGGAACACTGAAGCTTTCTTT. This gives the protein CASSLSTTRNTEAFF.

DNA of the CDR3: TGCGCCAGCAGCCAAGATCCCGGGACAGGGGCGGACGAGCAGTACTTC. The encoded protein is CASSQDPGTGADEQYF. The chain links TRBV4-3 to TRBJ2-7; 10 nucleotides agree with TRBD1. Germline loops: CDR1 LGHNA, CDR2 YSLEER. V lost 0 bases to trimming and J lost 5 bases; unmatched junction nucleotides: 7. This CDR3 has 16 amino acids.

The rearrangement joins TRBV6-2 or TRBV6-3 to TRBJ1-1; D unclear. Germline CDR1 and CDR2: MNHEY and SVGEGT. V shed 0 bases and J shed 3 bases, with 2 bases lying between them. The CDR3 has 12 amino acids. The CDR3 DNA sequence: TGTGCCAGCAGTTACTCGTACACTGAAGCTTTCTTT. Translated, it gives CASSYSYTEAFF.

The J gene is TRBJ2-1, the V gene TRBV7-2; 10 bases match TRBD1. The length of the CDR3 is 16 residues. V lost 3 bases and J lost 6; bases outside the gene matches: 8. Germline CDR1 and CDR2: SGHTA and FQGNSA. The CDR3 DNA is TGTGCCAGCAGCTTTCGAAGACAGGGGGCGGGCAATGAGCAGTTCTTC. Its protein is CASSFRRQGAGNEQFF.

This clone occurred once. The chain employs TRBV5-6 and TRBJ1-6, with 7 positions matching TRBD1. Trimming cost V 1 base and J 0 bases; bases outside gene matches: 1. Germline CDR1 is SGHDT and CDR2 is YYEEEE. CDR3 length equals 16 residues. The DNA of the CDR3 is TGTGCCAGCAGCTTGACAGGGGACTCCTATAATTCACCCCTCCACTTT. Protein sequence: CASSLTGDSYNSPLHF.

The rearrangement links TRBV7-9 to TRBJ2-7; 8 positions match TRBD2. Per germline, CDR1 SEHNR and CDR2 FQNEAQ (reference sequence). Trimming at V came to 1 base and at J to 4 bases, leaving 3 bases not matched to a gene. The CDR3 has 14 residues. CDR3 protein: CASSLDGGVYEQYF. Here the CDR3 DNA reads TGTGCCAGCAGCTTAGACGGGGGGGTATACGAGCAGTACTTC.

The genes are TRBV7-9 and TRBJ2-3; D might be TRBD1 (6 bases). The CDR3 has 16 amino acids. V lost 5 bases and J lost 0, with 15 bases in between. In germline, CDR1 is SEHNR, CDR2 FQNEAQ (reference sequence). This CDR3 reads CASSPIMGASTDTQYF. The CDR3 DNA reads TGTGCCAGCAGCCCAATCATGGGGGCAAGCACAGATACGCAGTATTTT.

The chain has TRBV7-7 and TRBJ1-4, with 11 nucleotides matching TRBD1. The V gene's germline CDR1 is SSHAT and CDR2 FNYEAQ (reference sequence). V was clipped by 5 bases and J by 8 bases; unmatched bases: 7. CDR3 length equals 15 residues. In DNA, the CDR3 is TGTGCCAGCAGCCCAACCGGGACAGGGGGGGAAAAACTGTTTTTT. Encoded protein: CASSPTGTGGEKLFF.

The chain employs TRBV7-9 and TRBJ1-6; D gene uncertain. The CDR3 extends over 15 amino acids. CDR1 and CDR2 from the germline V gene are SEHNR and FQNEAQ (reference sequence). V shed 2 bases and J shed 9 bases, with 14 bases lying between them. CDR3 protein: CASSLSSRLISPLHF. The DNA for the CDR3 is TGTGCCAGCAGCTTATCGTCCCGATTAATTTCACCCCTCCACTTT.

The chain recombines TRBV19 with TRBJ1-2, with D perhaps matching TRBD1 (5 bases). The ends were cut back, 7 bases at V and 4 bases at J, with 25 bases in the middle. CDR1 and CDR2 (germline): LNHDA, SQIVND (reference sequence). The CDR3 has 17 amino acids. The CDR3 sequence is CASIPGRGGGPLYGYTF. The DNA of the CDR3 is TGTGCCAGTATCCCGGGTAGGGGCGGAGGCCCTCTCTATGGCTACACCTTC.

This chain uses TRBV6-5 with TRBJ1-6; TRBD1 agrees at 9 bases. Per germline, CDR1 MNHEY and CDR2 SVGAGI. This CDR3 region has 13 residues. After removal of 7 bases from V and 11 bases from J, the junction contained 6 bases not matched to a gene. CDR3 sequence: CASIGQGLPPLHF. CDR3 bases: TGTGCCAGCATTGGACAGGGGTTACCACCCCTCCACTTT.

V is TRBV12-3 or TRBV12-4 and J is TRBJ1-2; the D is unclear. V shed 6 bases and J shed 1 base, with 9 bases lying between them. CDR3 length: 13 amino acids. As DNA, the CDR3 is TGTGCCAGCAGCCCCACAGTTAACTATGGCTACACCTTC. Protein product: CASSPTVNYGYTF.

The chain employs TRBV27 and TRBJ2-7; TRBD1 aligns across 7 bases. Germline V lookup: CDR1 MNHEY, CDR2 SMNVEV (reference sequence). Losses at the gene ends were 6 bases for V and 6 bases for J; bases not matched to a gene: 8. The CDR3 has 13 amino acids. CDR3 loop: CASRTDRESEQYF. In nucleotides, the CDR3 is TGTGCCAGCAGAACCGACAGGGAGTCCGAGCAGTACTTC.

The rearrangement joins TRBV28 to TRBJ1-1, with D uncertain. Trimming shortened V by 2 bases and J by 4 bases, and 8 bases separated the two germline ends. Per the germline V gene, CDR1 is MDHEN and CDR2 is SYDVKM. CDR3 size: 13 residues. The CDR3 protein is CASSLPQFTEAFF. The CDR3 DNA follows: TGTGCCAGCAGTTTACCCCAGTTCACTGAAGCTTTCTTT.

The chain recombines TRBV2 with TRBJ1-1; 7 bases line up with TRBD1. Germline V gives CDR1 SNHLY, CDR2 FYNNEI. This CDR3 is built from 14 residues. V trimming: 6 bases; J trimming: 4 bases; junction bases outside the gene matches: 8. The CDR3 reads CASSPRQGSTEAFF. As DNA, the CDR3 is TGTGCCAGCAGCCCCAGACAGGGCAGCACTGAAGCTTTCTTT.

The rearrangement links TRBV18 to TRBJ2-7, with 7 nucleotides matching TRBD1. CDR1 KGHSH and CDR2 LQKENI come from the germline V gene. The CDR3 totals 14 residues. Germline trimming cut 3 bases from V and 0 bases from J; bases unmatched to any gene: 2. The CDR3 sequence: CASSPGQSSYEQYF. Written as DNA, the CDR3 is TGTGCCAGCTCACCGGGACAGAGCTCCTACGAGCAGTACTTC.

The chain links TRBV5-4 to TRBJ2-1; TRBD1 matches 9 bases. The germline CDR1 and CDR2 sequences are SGHNT and YYREEE (reference sequence). The CDR3 is 15 residues long. J gave up 8 bases and V 6 bases, and 12 bases lay outside the gene matches. CDR3 region: CASIAGQGLFDEQFF. The CDR3 DNA is TGTGCCAGCATTGCAGGACAGGGGTTATTCGATGAGCAGTTCTTC.

The rearrangement uses TRBV4-2 and TRBJ2-7, with no clear D. The germline CDR1 and CDR2 sequences are LGHNA and YNFKEQ. Deletions cut 5 bases from V and 3 bases from J, with 11 bases between. The CDR3 contains 13 residues. CDR3 sequence (DNA): TGTGCCAGCAGCGGGCTTAGGGTCTACGAGCAGTACTTC. This encodes CASSGLRVYEQYF.